These 10 T cell receptor beta chains originate from one sample sequenced in a study of T cell responses to AZD1222 COVID-19 vaccine. Sequencing was performed with immunoSEQ multiplex PCR; in TCRdb, only in-frame clones are kept and a portion is missing. Reported are about 140,000 clones; the ten largest clones contain about 2.2%. The specimen was peripheral blood. All receptors come from an adult in good health.

This chain joins TRBV6-5 and TRBJ1-2; D gene unclear. Germline V gene sequence: CDR1 MNHEY, CDR2 SVGAGI. V was trimmed by 5 bases and J by 3 bases, leaving 16 bases between them. This CDR3 spans 15 amino acids. CDR3 bases: TGTGCCAGCAGTCCGGGCCTCCTAGCCCACTATGGCTACACCTTC. Encoded protein: CASSPGLLAHYGYTF.

The chain uses TRBV7-9 and TRBJ1-4; TRBD1 might be the D (5 bases). The germline V and J ends were trimmed by 1 base and 2 bases, with 11 bases remaining between them. CDR1 and CDR2 from the germline V gene are SEHNR and FQNEAQ (reference sequence). The CDR3 has 16 residues. The CDR3 spells CASSLVRDGTNEKLFF. Here the CDR3 DNA reads TGTGCCAGCAGCTTAGTCAGGGATGGGACTAATGAAAAACTGTTTTTT.

V gene TRBV29-1 combines with J gene TRBJ1-5; tentative D call: TRBD1 (5 bases). Per germline, CDR1 SQVTM and CDR2 ANQGSEA. Trimming pared 4 bases from V and 5 bases from J, leaving 9 bases between. The CDR3 is made up of 12 amino acids. In nucleotides, the CDR3 is TGCAGCGTTGGGGGGGGAGATCAGCCCCAGCATTTT. Its protein product is CSVGGGDQPQHF.

This sequence joins TRBV4-1 and TRBJ2-7; the D gene is possibly TRBD1 (6 bases). With 3 bases removed from V and 0 bases from J, the gap between germline ends came to 12 bases. The length of the CDR3 is 15 residues. The germline gives CDR1 MGHRA, CDR2 YSYEKL. The CDR3 DNA reads as TGCGCCAGCAGCCAGGCGGACAGACTCTCCTACGAGCAGTACTTC. Translating it yields CASSQADRLSYEQYF.

V gene TRBV5-1 combines with J gene TRBJ1-4, with D unclear. V lost 4 bases, J lost 7 bases, and 11 bases lay in between. The length of the CDR3 is 13 residues. In germline, CDR1 is SGHRS, CDR2 YFSETQ. Written as DNA, the CDR3 is TGCGCCAGCAGCCCCCTTTCGGGTGAAAAACTGTTTTTT. Amino acid sequence: CASSPLSGEKLFF.

The rearrangement links TRBV27 to TRBJ2-1; 10 nucleotides agree with TRBD2. Trimming removed 4 bases from V and 5 bases from J; junction bases left unmatched: 17. Germline V gives CDR1 MNHEY, CDR2 SMNVEV (reference sequence). The CDR3 covers 19 residues. CDR3 sequence: CASSSPTSGALGGHNEQFF. DNA of the CDR3: TGTGCCAGCAGTTCTCCCACTAGCGGGGCGCTCGGTGGACACAATGAGCAGTTCTTC.

The chain has TRBV6-5 and TRBJ1-4; 9 bases fit TRBD1. This CDR3 has 13 residues. Germline V gene data show CDR1 as MNHEY and CDR2 as SVGAGI. V gave up 5 bases and J gave up 6 bases; unmatched junction bases: 1. The chain's CDR3 is CASSRTGDEKLFF. CDR3 in DNA: TGTGCCAGCAGTCGGACAGGGGATGAAAAACTGTTTTTT.

The rearrangement joins TRBV6-5 to TRBJ1-5, with 8 bases lining up with TRBD1. Germline loops: CDR1 MNHEY, CDR2 SVGAGI. The length of the CDR3 is 14 residues. V trimming: 5 bases; J trimming: 6 bases; junction bases outside the gene matches: 6. The CDR3 reads CASSQDRAVQPQHF. Written as DNA, the CDR3 is TGTGCCAGCAGTCAGGACAGGGCGGTTCAGCCCCAGCATTTT.

J is TRBJ1-1 and V is TRBV10-2; possibly TRBD1 for D (5 bases). This CDR3 is built from 15 residues. Trimming stripped 2 bases from V and 7 bases from J, with 17 bases between. The germline V gene encodes CDR1 WSHSY and CDR2 SAAADI. The CDR3 DNA sequence: TGCGCCAGCAGTGAGGTCCCGGGACGTAGGTTTGAAGCTTTCTTT. Translating gives CASSEVPGRRFEAFF.

V is TRBV7-8 and J is TRBJ1-1, with D tentatively TRBD1 (5 bases). V was clipped by 4 bases and J by 3 bases, with 15 bases between them. CDR1 and CDR2 from the germline V gene are SGHVS and FQNEAQ. The CDR3 loop spans 15 amino acids. The CDR3 is CASSSLGPGDTEAFF. CDR3 nucleotide sequence: TGTGCCAGCAGCTCGCTTGGTCCGGGGGACACTGAAGCTTTCTTT.